This T cell receptor beta chain originates from a study of spatial heterogeneity in lung cancer. Study summary: Detection consistently yielded more beta chains than alpha chains.

Indicated time point: sample taken at primary tumor resection. Tumor, nontumor lung or frozen PBMC supplied whole RNA, sequenced without sorting. In this sample, this clonotype turned up many times. V lost 6 bases to trimming and J lost 2 bases; unmatched junction nucleotides: 2. CDR1 and CDR2 (germline): KGHSH, LQKENI. The CDR3 is made up of 14 amino acids. TCRdb used MiXCR to reprocess the 5' RACE reads, holding one entry per CDR3 protein. The sample consists of 25,000 to 30,000 distinct CDR3 sequences, about 8.1% of them appearing once. The sequence was collected from a female donor with early-stage non-small cell lung cancer. The source was PBMCs, collected at surgery. V gene TRBV18 combines with J gene TRBJ1-5; 9 positions agree with TRBD1. CDR3 sequence reads: CASSWDRGNQPQHF. CDR3 nucleotides: TGTGCCAGCTCCTGGGACAGGGGCAATCAGCCCCAGCATTTT.